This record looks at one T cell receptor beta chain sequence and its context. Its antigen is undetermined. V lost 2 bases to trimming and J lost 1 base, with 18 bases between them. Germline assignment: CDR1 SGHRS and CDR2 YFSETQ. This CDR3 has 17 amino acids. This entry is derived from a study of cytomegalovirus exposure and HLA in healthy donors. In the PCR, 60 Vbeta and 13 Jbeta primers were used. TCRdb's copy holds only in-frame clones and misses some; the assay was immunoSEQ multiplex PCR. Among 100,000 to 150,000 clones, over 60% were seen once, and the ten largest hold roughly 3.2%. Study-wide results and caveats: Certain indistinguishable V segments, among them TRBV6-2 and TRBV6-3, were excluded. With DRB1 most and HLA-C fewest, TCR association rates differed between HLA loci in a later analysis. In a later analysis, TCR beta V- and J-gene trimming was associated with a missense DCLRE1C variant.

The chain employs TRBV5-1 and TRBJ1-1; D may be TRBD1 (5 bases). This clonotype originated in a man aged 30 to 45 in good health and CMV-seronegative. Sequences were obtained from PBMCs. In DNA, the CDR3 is TGCGCCAGCAGCTTCTCCGTAGGGGAGGGGAGGAACACTGAAGCTTTCTTT. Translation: CASSFSVGEGRNTEAFF.